The 16 T cell receptor beta chains reported below all come from one sample, sequenced in a study of CD8 T cells in ankylosing spondylitis (dated by TCRdb to the late 2010s). The receptor library was made with 5' RACE. Sequencing relied on an Illumina HiSeq 2500. TCRdb applied fastp at Q25 and MiXCR to the public reads, then kept only in-frame beta chains. Each CDR3 protein gets just one entry, which takes the most common genes and DNA from the rows behind it. Present in this sample are approximately 150,000 distinct CDR3 sequences, around a tenth of which were seen just once. Over 12% of the sample is held by the ten biggest clonotypes. The source material was blood, either unsorted or a sorted T cell fraction (not recorded which). Receptors were obtained from a female donor with ankylosing spondylitis or in good health (not recorded which).

The CDR3 spells CASSRLSSELREQYF. The CDR3 nucleotides are TGTGCCAGCAGCCGACTAAGCAGTGAATTACGGGAGCAGTACTTC. The rearrangement links TRBV7-9 to TRBJ2-7; D is possibly TRBD2 (5 bases). V was clipped by 5 bases and J by 7 bases, with 21 bases between them. CDR1 is SEHNR, CDR2 FQNEAQ, per germline (reference sequence). This CDR3 is 15 amino acids long.

This clonotype was detected a few times. V and J are TRBV7-2 and TRBJ2-1, with unresolved D. The CDR3 sequence is 11 residues long. The V gene lost 4 bases and the J gene lost 10 bases, with 8 bases spanning the gap. The germline gives CDR1 SGHTA, CDR2 FQGNSA. As DNA, the CDR3 is TGTGCCAGCAGCTGGGGATTGGAGCAGTTCTTC. This translates into CASSWGLEQFF.

The chain combines TRBV7-9 with TRBJ1-6; possibly TRBD1 for D (5 bases). The CDR3 totals 12 residues. V lost 6 bases and J 13 bases, leaving 13 bases between the germline ends. Germline lookup yields CDR1 SEHNR and CDR2 FQNEAQ (reference sequence). Here the CDR3 DNA reads TGTGCCAGCAGAAGGGGCAGTTTCCCCCTCCACTTT. This encodes CASRRGSFPLHF.

This clonotype was counted between two and nine times. The CDR3 nucleotides read TGTGCCAGCAGTGAATATTTCGCAGGGGGCATTGGCTACAATGAGCAGTTCTTC. Translation gives CASSEYFAGGIGYNEQFF. The chain joins TRBV25-1 to TRBJ2-1, with 8 bases fitting TRBD1. Unmatched junction bases numbered 10, after V lost 0 bases and J lost 3 bases. Germline V gene sequence: CDR1 MGHDK, CDR2 SYGVNS. The CDR3 length is 18 residues.

In its sample, this clonotype was seen a few times. The chain couples TRBV20-1 to TRBJ2-1, with 10 positions matching TRBD2. CDR1 is DFQATT, CDR2 SNEGSKA, per germline (reference sequence). The CDR3 length is 14 residues. V lost 6 bases, J lost 2 bases, and 4 bases stayed unmatched. CDR3 in amino acids: CSAQAGGTYNEQFF. CDR3 DNA: TGCAGTGCCCAAGCGGGAGGGACCTACAATGAGCAGTTCTTC.

This chain links TRBV11-2 with TRBJ2-2; TRBD2 is a possible D gene (7 bases). This CDR3 contains 16 residues. From germline, CDR1 is SGHAT and CDR2 FQNNGV. The V and J ends lost 1 base and 3 bases respectively, with 12 bases between them. CDR3 nucleotides: TGTGCCAGCAGCTTAGGGGAGGGGGGCCACACCGGGGAGCTGTTTTTT. Protein sequence: CASSLGEGGHTGELFF.

V usage is TRBV27 and J usage is TRBJ2-7; D not resolved. V was clipped by 2 bases and J by 3 bases, with 8 bases between them. Germline V gene data show CDR1 as MNHEY and CDR2 as SMNVEV (reference sequence). The CDR3 totals 13 residues. The CDR3 spells CASSLSQYYEQYF. The DNA of the CDR3 is TGTGCCAGCAGTTTAAGTCAGTACTACGAGCAGTACTTC.

This clonotype occurred many times. This sequence joins TRBV29-1 and TRBJ2-3; the D gene is possibly TRBD2 (5 bases). V gave up 0 bases and J gave up 5 bases, with 18 bases separating them. The CDR3 totals 16 residues. From germline, CDR1 is SQVTM and CDR2 ANQGSEA. The CDR3 DNA reads as TGCAGCGTTGAAGATCGGTCGAGGGTTGGGGTAGATACGCAGTATTTT. Amino acids: CSVEDRSRVGVDTQYF.

The table lists this clonotype with a few counts. The V and J genes are TRBV20-1 and TRBJ2-2; 14 positions match TRBD2. The germline CDR1 and CDR2 sequences are DFQATT and SNEGSKA (reference sequence). The CDR3 covers 16 residues. V trimming: 5 bases; J trimming: 7 bases; junction bases outside the gene matches: 9. CDR3 nucleotides: TGCAGTGCTGGAGGCGCCGGGACTAGCGGGGGCGGGGAGCTGTTTTTT. Amino acids: CSAGGAGTSGGGELFF.

This clonotype was detected only a few times. The chain uses TRBV11-2 and TRBJ2-1, with 10 bases matching TRBD1. Germline loops: CDR1 SGHAT, CDR2 FQNNGV. The V gene end was trimmed by 0 bases and the J gene end by 3 bases; junction bases not matched to a gene: 5. CDR3 length equals 17 residues. This CDR3 reads CASSLDLTGGLYNEQFF. The CDR3 coding sequence is TGTGCCAGCAGCTTAGATCTGACAGGGGGCCTCTACAATGAGCAGTTCTTC. The variable domain in full, with the rest retrieved from reference TRBV11-2 and TRBJ2-1, is EAGVAQSPRYKIIEKRQSVAFWCNPISGHATLYWYQQILGQGPKLLIQFQNNGVVDDSQLPKDRFSAERLKGVDSTLKIQPAKLEDSAVYLCASSLDLTGGLYNEQFFGPGTRLTVL.

This clonotype has a count of ten or more. The chain combines TRBV4-3 with TRBJ2-7; D possibly corresponds to TRBD1 (7 bases). The germline gives CDR1 LGHNA, CDR2 YSLEER. The CDR3 has 15 amino acids. Trimming left V 0 bases short and J 6 bases short, with 15 bases between. The CDR3 here is CASSQDQGGFSEQYF. The CDR3 nucleotides read TGCGCCAGCAGCCAAGATCAGGGGGGCTTTAGCGAGCAGTACTTC.

This chain links TRBV15 with TRBJ2-1; D possibly corresponds to TRBD2 (7 bases). Germline assignment: CDR1 LNHNV and CDR2 YYDKDF (reference sequence). The CDR3 has 17 residues. V was trimmed by 5 bases and J by 7 bases, leaving 24 bases between them. This CDR3 is CATSAVRGGGPGNEQFF. The CDR3 bases are TGTGCCACCAGCGCCGTGAGAGGGGGAGGGCCCGGGAATGAGCAGTTCTTC.

In this sample, this clonotype turned up a few times. V usage is TRBV2 and J usage is TRBJ1-4; 9 positions agree with TRBD1. CDR3 length: 18 amino acids. Per the germline V gene, CDR1 is SNHLY and CDR2 is FYNNEI. V trimming: 1 base; J trimming: 8 bases; junction bases outside the gene matches: 14. The CDR3 is CASSEGGVWDRVREKLFF. CDR3 sequence (DNA): TGTGCCAGCAGTGAAGGTGGGGTTTGGGACAGGGTTCGCGAAAAACTGTTTTTT.

This clonotype came up a few times. The rearrangement joins TRBV7-9 to TRBJ2-3; 8 bases match TRBD2. J was trimmed by 4 bases and V by 1 base; bases with no gene match: 10. CDR3 length: 17 amino acids. Germline CDR1 SEHNR, CDR2 FQNEAQ (reference sequence). Here the CDR3 reads CASSLVYKREFADTQYF. In nucleotides, the CDR3 is TGTGCCAGCAGCTTAGTATACAAGCGGGAGTTCGCAGATACGCAGTATTTT.

This clonotype was counted many times. The rearrangement uses TRBV4-3 and TRBJ2-2, with D perhaps TRBD1 or TRBD2 (6 bases each). The V gene lost 8 bases and the J gene lost 2 bases, with 12 bases spanning the gap. Germline lookup yields CDR1 LGHNA and CDR2 YSLEER. The CDR3 totals 14 residues. The CDR3 nucleotides read TGCGCCAGCCAGGGGACTTTAAACACCGGGGAGCTGTTTTTT. Encoded protein: CASQGTLNTGELFF.

This chain connects TRBV29-1 to TRBJ1-2; D not certain. This CDR3 is built from 13 residues. Germline values: CDR1 SQVTM, CDR2 ANQGSEA. V lost 7 bases and J lost 3, with 15 bases in between. In nucleotides, the CDR3 is TGCAGCGCCACCCCGACGGATGACTATGGCTACACCTTC. It yields the protein CSATPTDDYGYTF.